This T cell receptor beta chain is from a study of PD-1 blockade in classical Hodgkin lymphoma. The table came from immunoSEQ multiplex PCR; TCRdb's copy has only in-frame clones and leaves some out. This table holds about 22,000 clones, around 68% found once. As concerns this clone: Its antigen is still unknown.

This CDR3 is 15 amino acids long. Looked up from germline, CDR1 is MRHNA and CDR2 is SNTAGT. V lost 4 bases and J lost 0, with 9 bases in between. The patients all showed relapse after autologous stem cell transplantation, while their brentuximab vedotin exposure varied. Best responses were complete response, partial response or progressive disease. Study observations and caveats: TCR diversity in CD4+, not CD8+, cells rose significantly by C4D1. Some patients started nivolumab under 1 year after ASCT, and they were excluded. Those achieving complete response showed baseline diversity like newly diagnosed patients.

The sequencing here drew on peripheral blood mononuclear cells (PBMCs), taken at baseline. The sequence came from a human donor with classical Hodgkin lymphoma. The chain combines TRBV6-4 with TRBJ2-2; a weak D match, TRBD1 (5 bases). CDR3 in amino acids: CASSAQGSNTGELFF. Written as DNA, the CDR3 is TGTGCCAGCAGTGCTCAGGGATCGAACACCGGGGAGCTGTTTTTT.